The clone carrying this TCR beta chain came up a few times. Its antigen is not identified. Some clones are missing from TCRdb's copy, which holds only in-frame ones; the method was immunoSEQ multiplex PCR. This table holds about 200,000 clones, around 94% found once. The record originates from a study of T cell responses to AZD1222 COVID-19 vaccine. CDR3 length equals 15 residues. The germline V and J ends were trimmed by 3 bases and 0 bases, with 12 bases remaining between them. Per the germline V gene, CDR1 is SGHTA and CDR2 is FQGNSA. Overall study findings and caveats: The donor group comprised mostly white British people and more females; the analysis possibly underestimated clonal diversity.

J is TRBJ2-7 and V is TRBV7-2; D possibly corresponds to TRBD1 (6 bases). This receptor was identified in an adult who received the MenACWY meningococcal vaccine as a control. Sequenced here: peripheral blood, sampled 28 days after the second dose of the MenACWY control vaccine. CDR3: CASSLAGTTSYEQYF. As DNA, the CDR3 is TGTGCCAGCAGCTTGGCCGGGACAACCTCCTACGAGCAGTACTTC.